The 8 T cell receptor beta chains listed next were all sequenced from one sample in a study of beta chain features in type 1 diabetes (dated by TCRdb to the late 2010s). Libraries were prepared through the immunoSEQ multiplex PCR assay. The High Capacity cDNA Reverse Transcription Kit was used to reverse transcribe all of the isolated RNA, meaning that expressed TCRB transcripts were what got sequenced. TCRdb took over this immuneACCESS table, retaining in-frame rearrangements with V and J assigned. Such tables are incomplete; in checked studies, under half of the missing clones stem from an unresolved V gene, and the remainder is unexplained. The sample yields nearly 700,000 clones; roughly 12% were counted once. 0.022% of the sample comes from the top ten. The antigens for these receptors are not known. Results the study describes overall, beyond this receptor: Type 1 diabetes patients showed a moderate but significant shortening of TCRB CDR3 length in all four CD4+ subsets.

Specimen: naive CD4+ T cells from blood. The sample's cell subset or site label, decoded: true naive CD4+ T cells. These receptors all come from a young man with type 1 diabetes.

The rearrangement uses TRBV14 and TRBJ2-2; D unclear. The CDR3 runs to 15 residues. Looked up from germline, CDR1 is SGHDN and CDR2 is FVKESK. Trimming cost V 3 bases and J 3 bases, with 11 bases left between them. The CDR3 protein is CASSHTRVDTGELFF. CDR3 coding DNA: TGTGCCAGCAGCCACACCCGGGTGGACACCGGGGAGCTGTTTTTT.

The chain carries TRBV2 and TRBJ1-5; D unresolved. The germline V and J ends were trimmed by 3 bases and 6 bases, with 12 bases remaining between them. CDR1 and CDR2 from the germline V gene are SNHLY and FYNNEI. The CDR3 covers 14 residues. The CDR3: CASSESGLSQPQHF. CDR3 coding DNA: TGTGCCAGCAGTGAGTCAGGACTCAGTCAGCCCCAGCATTTT.

The sample holds a few counts of this clone. The chain couples TRBV25-1 to TRBJ2-7; no firm D call. V lost 3 bases and J lost 0, with 6 bases in between. The V gene's germline CDR1 is MGHDK and CDR2 SYGVNS. The CDR3 covers 13 residues. The CDR3 DNA reads TGTGCCAGCAGTGATCCGGGCTCCTACGAGCAGTACTTC. This encodes CASSDPGSYEQYF.

The J gene is TRBJ2-7, the V gene TRBV2; TRBD1 matches 7 bases. Germline-derived CDR1 and CDR2 are SNHLY and FYNNEI. Unmatched junction bases numbered 5, after V lost 9 bases and J lost 0 bases. The CDR3 is 13 amino acids. CDR3 sequence (DNA): TGTGCCAGTCACCGGGACAGCTCCTACGAGCAGTACTTC. Its protein is CASHRDSSYEQYF.

This chain links TRBV5-1 with TRBJ2-3, with 7 positions matching TRBD2. The CDR3 loop spans 16 amino acids. Germline CDR1 is SGHRS and CDR2 is YFSETQ. V was clipped by 0 bases and J by 2 bases; unmatched bases: 6. The CDR3 sequence is CASSLGSSGATDTQYF. The CDR3 bases are TGCGCCAGCAGCTTGGGATCGAGCGGGGCCACAGATACGCAGTATTTT.

The V and J genes are TRBV29-1 and TRBJ2-7; D not resolved. In germline, CDR1 is SQVTM, CDR2 ANQGSEA. V was cut by 4 bases and J by 3 bases, with 10 bases left in between. The CDR3 is made up of 12 amino acids. This CDR3 is CSVVVVGYEQYF. In DNA form, the CDR3 reads TGCAGCGTTGTAGTGGTCGGCTACGAGCAGTACTTC.

The J gene is TRBJ1-1, the V gene TRBV6-5; 10 bases fit TRBD1. With V trimmed by 2 bases and J by 9 bases, 9 bases remained unmatched. In germline, CDR1 is MNHEY, CDR2 SVGAGI. The CDR3 totals 15 residues. CDR3 loop: CASSYGDGTGEQAFF. Written as DNA, the CDR3 is TGTGCCAGCAGTTACGGAGACGGGACAGGGGAACAAGCTTTCTTT.

V usage is TRBV7-9 and J usage is TRBJ1-2; possible D gene TRBD1, 6 bases. From germline, CDR1 is SEHNR and CDR2 FQNEAQ (reference sequence). The ends were cut back, 8 bases at V and 6 bases at J, with 13 bases in the middle. CDR3 length equals 12 residues. CDR3 protein: CASDYNRDGYTF. The DNA for the CDR3 is TGTGCCAGCGACTATAACAGGGATGGCTACACCTTC.